The 24 T cell receptor beta chains below all came from one sample that was sequenced in a study of tumor-infiltrating lymphocytes in primary liver carcinoma. From approximately 450 ng total RNA, TCR beta cDNA was generated with a primer in the constant region. Slightly modified ARM-PCR, run as three nested multiplex PCR rounds, produced the TCR beta libraries. For around 11 cycles apiece, the opening two PCR rounds ran with TRBV1-TRBV30 forward primers and a C-beta reverse primer. TCRdb used MiXCR to reprocess the multiplex PCR reads, holding one entry per CDR3 protein. This table holds 100,000 to 150,000 distinct CDR3 sequences, 55% to 75% found once. Unsorted bulk tissue (roughly 19-30 mg) underwent RNA and DNA co-extraction. Sequencing was carried out using liver tumor tissue from sampling region 3. Specified subset: tumor region T3, left-lateral pole. The receptors derive from a woman aged 55-69 years with primary liver carcinoma and hepatitis B virus infection.

This clonotype was counted a few times. This chain uses TRBV18 with TRBJ2-3, with 9 bases fitting TRBD2. CDR3 length: 18 amino acids. CDR1 is KGHSH, CDR2 LQKENI, per germline. V shed 3 bases, J shed 4 bases, and the junction held 14 bases outside the gene matches. As DNA, the CDR3 is TGTGCCAGCTCACCCCGCCCCTCAGCGGGAGGCCCCCCAGATACGCAGTATTTT. Its translation is CASSPRPSAGGPPDTQYF.

V gene TRBV11-2 combines with J gene TRBJ2-3; TRBD1 matches at 8 bases. J was trimmed by 5 bases and V by 5 bases; bases with no gene match: 12. The CDR3 is 16 residues long. Looked up from germline, CDR1 is SGHAT and CDR2 is FQNNGV. The CDR3 spells CASSPTWLQGVDTQYF. The CDR3 bases are TGTGCCAGCAGCCCAACCTGGTTACAGGGGGTAGATACGCAGTATTTT.

The chain links TRBV30 to TRBJ2-1, with 8 bases lining up with TRBD2. The CDR3 length is 14 residues. The germline V gene encodes CDR1 GTSNPN and CDR2 SVGIG (reference sequence). After removal of 2 bases from V and 2 bases from J, the junction contained 2 bases not matched to a gene. CDR3 nucleotide sequence: TGTGCCTGGAGTCGCGGGAGGACCTACAATGAGCAGTTCTTC. Its protein product is CAWSRGRTYNEQFF.

About this clonotype itself: One base away lies a much larger clone, so this may be a sequencing read error. The chain is built from TRBV10-1 and TRBJ2-2; D may be TRBD2 (5 bases). The CDR3 spans 13 residues. Germline V gene lookup returns CDR1 WNHNN and CDR2 SYGVQD (reference sequence). The CDR3 DNA sequence: TGCGCCAGCAGTGCCCCGAACACCGGGAAGCTGTTTTTT. This encodes CASSAPNTGKLFF.

For this clonotype: One end of the junction fails to match germline, which may point to a read error. The chain has TRBV30 and TRBJ2-3, with TRBD2 matching over 9 bases. The V gene's germline CDR1 is GTSNPN and CDR2 SVGIG (reference sequence). The CDR3 covers 14 residues. The CDR3 nucleotides are TGTGCCTGGAGCCCGGGACTAGCCCCAGATACGCCGTATTTT. Translating it yields CAWSPGLAPDTPYF.

This chain connects TRBV28 to TRBJ2-3; 9 nucleotides agree with TRBD2. CDR1 is MDHEN, CDR2 SYDVKM, per germline. With V trimmed by 7 bases and J by 1 base, 3 bases remained unmatched. The CDR3 sequence is 14 residues long. The CDR3 DNA sequence: TGTGCCAGCATCTTAGCGGGGGGCACAGATACGCAGTATTTT. This gives the protein CASILAGGTDTQYF.

With regard to this clonotype: A much larger clone lies a single base off, so this may be a read error. This rearrangement joins TRBV10-2 to TRBJ2-7; D might be TRBD2 (5 bases). This CDR3 spans 14 amino acids. Germline CDR1 is WSHSY and CDR2 is SAAADI. This chain's CDR3 is CVSSEGSGFGEQYF. The CDR3 DNA sequence: TGCGTCAGCAGTGAGGGATCGGGGTTCGGCGAGCAGTACTTC.

Ten or more counts support this clonotype. The chain couples TRBV5-1 to TRBJ2-3; D gene uncertain. Germline CDR1 and CDR2: SGHRS and YFSETQ. V lost 0 bases and J lost 2, with 7 bases in between. This CDR3 spans 14 amino acids. CDR3 region: CASSLGGPTDTQYF. The DNA of the CDR3 is TGCGCCAGCAGCTTGGGAGGCCCCACAGATACGCAGTATTTT.

As regards this clonotype: A read error may explain this, as a much larger clone is one base away. This rearrangement joins TRBV28 to TRBJ1-2; tentative D call: TRBD1 (5 bases). The CDR3 has 14 amino acids. Per germline, CDR1 MDHEN and CDR2 SYDVKM. The chain's CDR3 is CACSFGTAAWGYTF. The CDR3 DNA reads as TGTGCCTGCAGTTTTGGGACCGCTGCGTGGGGCTACACCTTC.

The J gene is TRBJ2-5, the V gene TRBV19; D is undetermined. This CDR3 is built from 13 residues. Deletions cut 5 bases from V and 7 bases from J, with 14 bases between. From germline, CDR1 is LNHDA and CDR2 SQIVND (reference sequence). CDR3 DNA: TGTGCCAGTAGTCTCTCTAGAAAAGTGACCCAGTACTTC. This codes for CASSLSRKVTQYF.

The chain employs TRBV11-2 and TRBJ1-3, with a weak D call TRBD1 (6 bases). Trimming shortened V by 5 bases and J by 2 bases, and 13 bases separated the two germline ends. The CDR3 is made up of 15 amino acids. CDR1 is SGHAT and CDR2 is FQNNGV in the germline V gene. The CDR3 bases are TGTGCCAGCAGCGTAACGGGGGCAACTGGAAACACCATATATTTT. Amino acid sequence: CASSVTGATGNTIYF.

CDR3 bases: TGTGGTAGCAGGCTAGCGGGAGTCACTGAGCAGTTCTTC. It specifies CGSRLAGVTEQFF. V and J are TRBV11-2 and TRBJ2-1, with 10 bases identical to TRBD2. CDR1 and CDR2 from the germline V gene are SGHAT and FQNNGV. CDR3 length: 13 amino acids.

With regard to this clonotype: One end of the junction fails to match germline, which may point to a read error. The chain employs TRBV4-1 and TRBJ1-2, with 9 bases fitting TRBD1. The CDR3 extends over 17 amino acids. In germline, CDR1 is MGHRA, CDR2 YSYEKL. The CDR3 DNA reads TGCCCCAGCAGCCAAGGGCACCACAGGGGGCAAGCGGAACGCTACACCTTC. It specifies CPSSQGHHRGQAERYTF.

The rearrangement joins TRBV11-2 to TRBJ2-2; D tentatively reads TRBD1 or TRBD2 (6 bases each). This CDR3 spans 17 amino acids. Germline V gene lookup returns CDR1 SGHAT and CDR2 FQNNGV. CDR3 region: CTSSRVGRGLVTGELFF. As DNA, the CDR3 is TGTACAAGCAGCCGAGTAGGCAGGGGACTTGTCACCGGGGAGCTGTTTTTT.

The chain joins TRBV28 to TRBJ1-1; D is unresolved. Trimming removed 7 bases from V and 1 base from J, with 13 bases in between. Germline loops: CDR1 MDHEN, CDR2 SYDVKM. CDR3 size: 14 residues. This CDR3 is CASTFGTGNTEAFF. CDR3 nucleotides: TGTGCCAGCACCTTCGGAACGGGGAACACTGAAGCTTTCTTT.

This clonotype was found many times. This chain joins TRBV7-9 and TRBJ2-7; 8 nucleotides agree with TRBD2. The germline CDR1 and CDR2 sequences are SEHNR and FQNEAQ (reference sequence). Trimming removed 6 bases from V and 3 bases from J; junction bases left unmatched: 13. The CDR3 is 16 residues long. The CDR3 is CASRPNSGKGGYEQYF. The CDR3 region has the DNA TGTGCCAGCAGACCTAATAGCGGGAAAGGGGGCTACGAGCAGTACTTC.

This clonotype was picked up many times. The V call is TRBV29-1, the J call TRBJ2-6; D gene uncertain. The ends were cut back, 3 bases at V and 2 bases at J, with 5 bases in the middle. CDR3 length: 13 amino acids. Germline V gives CDR1 SQVTM, CDR2 ANQGSEA. This chain's CDR3 is CSVEVAGANVLTF. CDR3 coding DNA: TGCAGCGTTGAGGTGGCTGGGGCCAACGTCCTGACTTTC.

On this clonotype: A read error may account for a junction end that differs from germline. The rearrangement links TRBV11-3 to TRBJ2-5; 7 bases agree with TRBD1. This CDR3 contains 14 residues. The germline V gene has CDR1 SGHNT and CDR2 YENEEA. The CDR3 coding sequence is TGTACCAGCAGCTTTGGCACAGGGGAAGAGACCCAGTACTTC. Residues: CTSSFGTGEETQYF.

This chain connects TRBV11-2 to TRBJ2-7; 7 nucleotides line up with TRBD2. The CDR3 is 13 amino acids. J lost 6 bases, V lost 4 bases, and 6 bases had no gene match. In germline, CDR1 is SGHAT, CDR2 FQNNGV. CDR3 residues: CASSYGGSGEQYF. Here the CDR3 DNA reads TGTGCCAGCAGCTACGGCGGGAGCGGCGAGCAGTACTTC.

This clonotype was found a few times. The J gene is TRBJ2-1, the V gene TRBV28; 7 bases agree with TRBD2. CDR3 length: 15 residues. The V gene's germline CDR1 is MDHEN and CDR2 SYDVKM. V gave up 1 base and J gave up 6 bases; unmatched junction bases: 6. CDR3 coding DNA: TGTGCCAGCAGTTTATTAGGAGGGAGGGTCAATGAGCAGTTCTTC. This translates into CASSLLGGRVNEQFF.

Details on this clonotype: A much larger clone differs from this one at a single base, so this may be a read error. V usage is TRBV5-6 and J usage is TRBJ2-1; D not certain. The CDR3 covers 13 residues. Germline CDR1 is SGHDT and CDR2 is YYEEEE. The chain's CDR3 is CASNLRMGYEQFF. The CDR3 nucleotides are TGTGCCAGCAACTTGAGGATGGGCTATGAGCAGTTCTTC.

About this clonotype itself: A read error may produce the germline difference seen at one junction end. The CDR3 sequence: CPSSTTGNSNQPQHF. The CDR3 region has the DNA TGTCCCAGCAGCACAACAGGGAATAGCAATCAGCCCCAGCATTTT. V gene TRBV12-3 or TRBV12-4 combines with J gene TRBJ1-5, with D perhaps TRBD1 (6 bases). There are 15 residues in the CDR3.

The rearrangement joins TRBV12-3 or TRBV12-4 to TRBJ2-6; D possibly corresponds to TRBD1 (6 bases). This CDR3 has 15 amino acids. This CDR3 is CAGSWTVSGANVLTF. CDR3 bases: TGTGCTGGCAGTTGGACAGTCTCTGGGGCCAACGTCCTGACTTTC.

This clonotype was observed many times. J is TRBJ2-3 and V is TRBV7-9; weak D call: TRBD2 (6 bases). Trimming removed 5 bases at V and 2 bases at J, with 14 bases between. The CDR3 consists of 15 residues. Germline V gives CDR1 SEHNR, CDR2 FQNEAQ (reference sequence). The CDR3 DNA reads TGTGCCAGCAGCCAGACTAGTACCTTCACAGATACGCAGTATTTT. Residues: CASSQTSTFTDTQYF.